This T cell receptor beta chain stems from a study of shared clonotypes between healthy human individuals. Genomic DNA from each subset was divided evenly over several immunoSEQ plates. Sequenced by immunoSEQ multiplex PCR; TCRdb stores in-frame clones only, minus some. The repertoire has some 2,000,000 clones, roughly 95% of them found once; the top ten carry 0.9% to 1.4%. Study-level points and caveats: What naive subsets generally showed was a larger estimated richness than memory subsets showed.

The germline gives CDR1 MGHRA, CDR2 YSYEKL. With 5 bases removed from V and 6 bases from J, the gap between germline ends came to 16 bases. The CDR3 spans 15 residues. Naive CD8 cells were CD45RO-negative, positively selected for CCR7, excluding terminally differentiated effector memory CD45RA+ cells. Participating donors were healthy, HIV-negative adults free of recent acute infections or vaccinations. Only Caucasian adults living in Nashville, Tennessee served as donors. In the case of this clone: The antigen remains unidentified.

This TCR was sampled from a young man in good health. Specimen: naive CD8+ T cells sorted from blood. The V gene is TRBV4-1, the J gene TRBJ2-2; no reliable D call. CDR3 region: CASSYRAREAGELFF. The DNA for the CDR3 is TGCGCCAGCAGCTACCGGGCAAGAGAGGCCGGGGAGCTGTTTTTT.